This entry is about one T cell receptor (beta chain). The antigen is not known. The CDR3 consists of 14 residues. Between the trimmed V and J ends, which lost 2 bases and 1 base, there was a span of 9 bases. CDR1 KGHSY and CDR2 FQNENV come from the germline V gene. This entry comes from a study of shared clonotypes between healthy human individuals. Notes on the study in general: Generally, naive subsets came out with larger estimated richness than memory subsets.

Generated by immunoSEQ multiplex PCR, the TCRdb table keeps only in-frame clones and is missing some. The table lists a few million clones, around 90% of them singletons. V gene TRBV16 combines with J gene TRBJ2-7; D may be TRBD1 (6 bases). This TCR was sampled from a man aged 18 to 30 in good health. The sample taken for sequencing was naive CD4+ T cells sorted from blood. Subset in this sample: CD45RA+ positively selected. CDR3 bases: TGTGCCAGCAGCCAAGCACAGGGTTCCTACGAGCAGTACTTC. It codes for CASSQAQGSYEQYF. Together with reference TRBV16 and TRBJ2-7, the CDR3 gives the full variable domain: GEEVAQTPKHLVRGEGQKAKLYCAPIKGHSYVFWYQQVLKNEFKFLISFQNENVFDETGMPKERFSAKCLPNSPCSLEIQATKLEDSAVYFCASSQAQGSYEQYFGPGTRLTVT.